The source of this TCR beta chain is a study of blood T cells in healthy people across ages (dated by TCRdb to between 2014 and 2017). Looking at the study overall: In model experiments, template switching captured about one uniquely barcoded TCR beta cDNA molecule for every two T cells. The study measured age-related changes in TCR beta repertoire diversity using deep sequencing normalized with unique cDNA molecular identifiers. Four age groups were formed from the donors: young (average approximately 15 years), middle-aged (approximately 41), aged (62) and long-lived (about 80). To avoid experimental bias, donors of different ages were randomly spread across the sequencing lanes. Using the same blood draw, the study looked at two additional independent replicas of 1 million unique cDNA reads for two donors, one aged 18 to 30 and the other aged 80 or older. Overall study results and their limits: As age increased, observed TCR beta diversity per million T cells dropped in a roughly linear way, and a significant reduction was already evident by age about 36. Because the CMV infection status of the donors was unknown, age-related changes in expanded clonotypes may potentially have been confounded. Since profiling was done on bulk unsorted PBMCs, naive and antigen-experienced compartments could not be conclusively compared. Estimates of total diversity based on one million sequenced T cells were regarded as lower bounds and as underestimates. The percentage of naive T cells measured by flow cytometry correlated strongly with observed TCR beta diversity. The long-lived group showed more naive CD4+ T cells, fewer expanded clones and increased TCR diversity than the aged group, suggesting age selection.

On this clonotype: Its antigen is still unknown. No base quality values were provided; no much bigger clone lies one nucleotide off.

The method behind the library was 5' RACE. Sequenced on an Illumina HiSeq 2500. A second PCR of roughly 7 to 11 cycles was performed with a sample-barcoded 5' primer and a J-beta primer mix. A template-switch 5' adaptor carrying 12 random nucleotides introduced a unique molecular identifier onto each TCR beta cDNA molecule. Each sample yielded at least 2.5 million CDR3-containing paired-end reads. First-strand cDNA synthesis was performed from all RNA using the Mint cDNA synthesis kit, with priming by a TRBC-specific oligonucleotide. After uracil-DNA glycosylase treatment, a first 18-cycle PCR used universal primers M1SS and BC2_uni_R on all cDNA. From the authors' description of their analysis: For normalization, 1 million high-quality reads, each with a distinct molecular identifier, were randomly selected from each sample. Reads with shared molecular identifiers were discarded instead of being binned into consensus sequences. MiTCR, with a Q25 quality threshold and the strictest error-elimination algorithm, was used for CDR3 identification, clonotype clustering and error correction. A nonparametric unseen species model with Euler transformation was used to estimate a lower bound on total TCR beta diversity. Starting from the raw public reads, TCRdb applied fastp trimming at Q25, assembled clones with MiXCR and retained in-frame beta chains. CDR3 protein duplicates are merged, each entry listing the most common genes and DNA. It is TCRdb's table, rather than the study itself, that gives the V and J calls and clone size. The sample table contains 540,000 or so distinct CDR3 sequences; only one count was recorded for about 26% of them. The top ten constitute roughly 18% of the sample.

From its cysteine to its phenylalanine, the CDR3 spans 16 amino acids. Of the read, only the CDR3 DNA is kept; its 48 bases are in frame from base 1. The germline V gene supplies CDR1 SGHRS and CDR2 YFSETQ. Trimmed from V: 2 bases; trimmed from J: 5 bases; junction bases lacking a gene match: 4. Donors were 40 or so systemically healthy Caucasian individuals from Russia aged about 6 to 100 years. Approximately 9.7 milliliters of peripheral blood were drawn from each donor into EDTA-treated Vacutainer tubes. Ficoll-Paque density-gradient centrifugation was used to isolate PBMCs, with at least 7 million per sample. Trizol reagent was used to extract total RNA from the PBMCs, yielding at least 5 micrograms per sample. Naive CD45RAhigh/CD27high T cell percentages were measured by flow cytometry on a PBMC aliquot from every donor.

Source material: blood. The rearranged chain carries TRBV5-1 and TRBJ2-1; 13 nucleotides in the junction match TRBD2. This clonotype was obtained from a woman aged 70-85 years in good health. The CDR3 protein sequence reads: CASSFGLAGANNEQFF. The sequenced DNA is TGCGCCAGCAGCTTCGGACTAGCGGGGGCCAACAATGAGCAGTTCTTC.